Listed below are T cell receptor beta chains from one sample, sequenced in a study of memory CD4+ T cells and cytomegalovirus serostatus. Assay used: immunoSEQ multiplex PCR; TCRdb lists only in-frame clones, some missing. The table has about 41,000 clones, roughly 77% seen once. The sample comprised memory CD4+ T cells from blood. All receptors come from an adult in good health and CMV-seronegative. CDR3s include the opening cysteine and the closing phenylalanine or tryptophan. D genes are given only for firm matches.

v_call	j_call	d_call	cdr3_length	cdr3_aa
TRBV10-3	TRBJ1-6	TRBD1	15	CAISEPGGVNSPLHF
TRBV19	TRBJ1-4	TRBD1	15	CASRDRGRGDEKLFF
TRBV7-2	TRBJ1-3	.	12	CASSLGQDTIYF
TRBV5-1	TRBJ2-7	TRBD1	14	CASKGTGESTEQYF
TRBV4-2	TRBJ1-1	.	15	CASSQFGGGNTEAFF
TRBV9	TRBJ1-2	.	12	CASKSQRDGYTF
TRBV2	TRBJ1-2	.	13	CASRAGGRDGYTF
TRBV2	TRBJ2-3	.	12	CASKFQGGTQYF
TRBV10-3	TRBJ2-5	.	13	CAISEGQQETQYF
TRBV27	TRBJ1-6	TRBD1	15	CASRYGQGGHSPLHF
TRBV7-9	TRBJ1-1	.	17	CASSLRMSGQMNTEAFF
TRBV6-1	TRBJ1-5	.	16	CASSELYGRGDKPQHF
TRBV6-6	TRBJ1-3	.	16	CASSTTQGRAGNTIYF
TRBV9	TRBJ2-2	.	13	CASSVGTSGELFF
TRBV5-6	TRBJ2-3	TRBD1	16	CASSFIRGTVTDTQYF
TRBV2	TRBJ1-1	.	12	CASSDRRGEAFF
TRBV18	TRBJ1-3	.	14	CASRQLQGGNTIYF
TRBV5-4	TRBJ2-3	TRBD2	15	CASSLALAVTDTQYF
TRBV19	TRBJ1-5	.	16	CASRRDGGPGNQPQHF
TRBV19	TRBJ2-2	.	14	CASKGTVTAGELFF
TRBV15	TRBJ1-3	.	14	CATSRESSGNTIYF
TRBV6-5	TRBJ1-1	.	13	CASSELRGKAAFF
TRBV29-1	TRBJ2-7	.	12	CSVGRGSYEQYF
TRBV7-7	TRBJ1-2	.	14	CASSPMTANYGYTF
TRBV28	TRBJ2-1	TRBD2	16	CASSTTRPGGYNEQFF